This TCR beta chain was identified in a study of blood T cells in healthy people across ages. Whole-study results and caveats: The study found more naive CD4+ cells and higher diversity in long-lived than aged donors.

Those donating, healthy Caucasian individuals from Russia, were aged roughly 6 to 95. Next came a second PCR, run for about 6 to 11 cycles, which used a sample-barcoded 5' primer along with a J-beta primer mix. TCRdb used MiXCR to reprocess the 5' RACE reads, holding one entry per CDR3 protein. The data contain about 970,000 distinct CDR3 sequences, roughly 51% of them seen just once; the ten biggest clones take up 20% to 25%. As concerns this clonotype: As yet, its antigen is unknown.

V shed 5 bases and J 1 base; nucleotides not matched to a gene: 8. Germline CDR1 and CDR2: MDHEN and SYDVKM. This CDR3 is 16 amino acids long. Material: blood. The receptor was isolated from a woman in her sixties or seventies in good health. The chain employs TRBV28 and TRBJ2-7; the match to TRBD2 covers 10 bases. CDR3 in amino acids: CASSTLLAGESYEQYF. CDR3 DNA sequence: TGTGCCAGCAGTACTCTCCTAGCGGGAGAGTCCTACGAGCAGTACTTC. The full variable domain, completed using reference TRBV28 and TRBJ2-7, is DVKVTQSSRYLVKRTGEKVFLECVQDMDHENMFWYRQDPGLGLRLIYFSYDVKMKEKGDIPEGYSVSREKKERFSLILESASTNQTSMYLCASSTLLAGESYEQYFGPGTRLTVT.